The 23 T cell receptor beta chains in this list originate from one sample, sequenced in a study of blood T cells in healthy people across ages. It was with a sample-barcoded 5' primer and a J-beta primer mix that a second PCR of roughly 6 to 11 cycles was run. From the 5' RACE reads, TCRdb called clonotypes with MiXCR, one entry per CDR3 protein. There are 550,000 to 800,000 distinct CDR3 sequences in the sample; about 30% occur only once, and roughly 14% lies in the top ten. Material: blood. The receptors originated from a woman of 80 years or more in good health.

This chain joins TRBV7-6 and TRBJ2-1; a possible D gene is TRBD1 (6 bases). V lost 5 bases to trimming and J lost 6 bases, with 14 bases between them. This CDR3 is 14 amino acids long. Germline CDR1 and CDR2: SGHVS and FNYEAQ. CDR3 nucleotides: TGTGCCAGCAGCCCGAGCCCACAGGGCAATGAGCAGTTCTTC. Residues: CASSPSPQGNEQFF.

This clonotype has a count of ten or more. The chain links TRBV11-2 to TRBJ2-7; D possibly corresponds to TRBD2 (5 bases). This CDR3 spans 18 amino acids. V was trimmed by 0 bases and J by 1 base, leaving 19 bases between them. The germline CDR1 and CDR2 sequences are SGHAT and FQNNGV. The CDR3 coding sequence is TGTGCCAGCAGCTTAGATAGTTCGAGGAGCGGCAGGTCCTACGAGCAGTACTTC. Its protein is CASSLDSSRSGRSYEQYF.

This clonotype occurred many times. This sequence joins TRBV7-9 and TRBJ2-1; D is possibly TRBD1 (6 bases). Trimming took 4 bases from V and 9 from J, leaving 25 bases between them. The CDR3 contains 17 residues. From germline, CDR1 is SEHNR and CDR2 FQNEAQ (reference sequence). The CDR3 bases are TGTGCCAGCAGCTCCCGAGGGGCAGGGGCCAGGGTGGCTGAGCAGTTCTTC. Protein sequence: CASSSRGAGARVAEQFF.

This clonotype has a handful of counts. Being one base from a much bigger clone, this may be a read error. The chain combines TRBV7-3 with TRBJ2-1, with TRBD1 matching 9 bases. Germline trimming cut 5 bases from V and 6 bases from J; bases unmatched to any gene: 5. CDR3 length equals 14 residues. Per the germline V gene, CDR1 is SGHTA and CDR2 is FQGTGA. The CDR3 DNA reads as TGTGCCAGCAGCCGCCGGACAGGGGCCAATGAGCAGTTCTTC. It translates to CASSRRTGANEQFF. Supplemented by reference TRBV7-3 and TRBJ2-1, the full variable domain reads GAGVSQTPSNKVTEKGKYVELRCDPISGHTALYWYRQSLGQGPEFLIYFQGTGAADDSGLPNDRFFAVRPEGSVSTLKIQRTERGDSAVYLCASSRRTGANEQFFGPGTRLTVL.

This clonotype was picked up many times. This chain links TRBV6-1 with TRBJ2-7; D is unresolved. CDR1 MNHNS and CDR2 SASEGT come from the germline V gene. There are 14 residues in the CDR3. V lost 1 base and J 0 bases, leaving 7 bases between the germline ends. The CDR3 spells CASSEERFSYEQYF. The CDR3 DNA follows: TGTGCCAGCAGTGAAGAACGGTTCTCCTACGAGCAGTACTTC.

The chain has TRBV5-1 and TRBJ2-7, with TRBD1 matching 7 bases. V lost 6 bases and J lost 2; bases outside the gene matches: 8. Germline V CDR1 and CDR2: SGHRS, YFSETQ. There are 14 residues in the CDR3. In nucleotides, the CDR3 is TGCGCCAGCACCGAGGGGGCTTCGACCTACGAGCAGTACTTC. Translated, it gives CASTEGASTYEQYF.

This clonotype was seen a few times. This may arise from a read error, as a much more abundant clone is one base away. The gene calls are TRBV20-1 and TRBJ2-4; 7 bases fit TRBD2. The DNA end favors TRBJ2-7, so the J call may be wrong. Germline CDR1 and CDR2: DFQATT and SNEGSKA (reference sequence). The CDR3 covers 16 residues. In DNA, the CDR3 is TGCAGTGCTAGAGATAGTAGCGGGCCGAGGCCCCACGAGCAGTACTTC. Translated: CSARDSSGPRPHEQYF.

The J gene is TRBJ2-6, the V gene TRBV2, with 7 positions matching TRBD1. The CDR3 runs 13 residues. Per the germline V gene, CDR1 is SNHLY and CDR2 is FYNNEI. This chain's CDR3 is CASQGDGANVLTF. The CDR3, as DNA: TGTGCTTCCCAGGGGGACGGGGCCAACGTCCTGACTTTC.

The J gene is TRBJ2-3, the V gene TRBV30; 15 bases fit TRBD2. The ends lost 2 bases at V and 0 bases at J; junction bases unmatched: 3. The germline gives CDR1 GTSNPN, CDR2 SVGIG (reference sequence). This CDR3 region has 17 residues. CDR3 coding DNA: TGTGCCTGGAGTCGGACTAGCGGGGGGGCTAGCACAGATACGCAGTATTTT. Amino acids: CAWSRTSGGASTDTQYF.

The chain employs TRBV20-1 and TRBJ1-5; possible D gene TRBD1, 5 bases. The ends were cut back, 3 bases at V and 6 bases at J, with 18 bases in the middle. Germline V CDR1 and CDR2: DFQATT, SNEGSKA (reference sequence). This CDR3 has 15 residues. In DNA form, the CDR3 reads TGCAGTGCTAGGGCGTCAGGGCGGGGGGGTCAGCCCCAGCATTTT. It translates to CSARASGRGGQPQHF.

This clonotype has at least ten counts. The rearrangement joins TRBV6-5 to TRBJ2-1; 10 nucleotides agree with TRBD2. V trimming: 0 bases; J trimming: 8 bases; junction bases outside the gene matches: 7. The CDR3 totals 16 residues. CDR1 MNHEY and CDR2 SVGAGI come from the germline V gene. DNA for the CDR3: TGTGCCAGCAGTTACTCTTTTCCAGCGGGGGGGCATGAGCAGTTCTTC. Amino acids: CASSYSFPAGGHEQFF.

The J gene is TRBJ2-1, the V gene TRBV28, with D perhaps matching TRBD1 (5 bases). The CDR3 runs 13 residues. Germline values: CDR1 MDHEN, CDR2 SYDVKM. Trimming removed 7 bases at V and 6 bases at J, with 13 bases between. The CDR3 protein is CASTKDTTNEQFF. The CDR3 nucleotides read TGTGCCAGCACTAAGGACACGACCAATGAGCAGTTCTTC.

This clonotype was seen many times. This chain links TRBV5-1 with TRBJ2-3; unclear D gene. This CDR3 has 13 residues. From germline, CDR1 is SGHRS and CDR2 YFSETQ. V lost 2 bases, J lost 6 bases, and 10 bases lay in between. CDR3 nucleotide sequence: TGCGCCAGCAGCTTTAGATTGTTTGATACGCAGTATTTT. Protein: CASSFRLFDTQYF.

CDR3 sequence: CSVVRMGRVNTEAFF. CDR3 bases: TGCAGCGTTGTGAGGATGGGGAGGGTAAACACTGAAGCTTTCTTT. The rearrangement joins TRBV29-1 to TRBJ1-1, with no clear D. The V and J ends lost 4 bases and 2 bases respectively, with 17 bases between them. This CDR3 has 15 amino acids. CDR1 and CDR2 (germline): SQVTM, ANQGSEA.

This clonotype was seen ten or more times. A read error may be the cause here, since a much bigger clone is one base away. The chain's CDR3 is CASSGEAGADTQYF. As DNA, the CDR3 is TGTGCCAGCAGCGGCGAGGCGGGGGCAGATACGCAGTATTTT. The V call is TRBV9, the J call TRBJ2-3, with 7 bases matching TRBD2. Germline V lookup: CDR1 SGDLS, CDR2 YYNGEE. V shed 3 bases, J shed 4 bases, and the junction held 5 bases outside the gene matches. The length of the CDR3 is 14 residues.

Comment on this clonotype: With a much larger clone just one base away, this may be a read error. The chain has TRBV7-2 and TRBJ2-1, with TRBD2 matching over 7 bases. The closer fit of TRBJ2-7 to the DNA end suggests the J call may be wrong. The CDR3 totals 15 residues. Looked up from germline, CDR1 is SGHTA and CDR2 is FQGNSA. The CDR3 reads CASSFRDYSYNEQYF. The CDR3 DNA is TGTGCCAGCAGCTTTCGGGACTACTCGTACAATGAGCAGTACTTC.

The rearrangement uses TRBV20-1 and TRBJ1-2; unclear D gene. V was shortened by 7 bases and J by 4 bases, with 10 bases between the two germline ends. This CDR3 is built from 11 residues. Germline V gene lookup returns CDR1 DFQATT and CDR2 SNEGSKA (reference sequence). CDR3 in DNA: TGCAGTGGCAAGTCATTCTATGGCTACACCTTC. This encodes CSGKSFYGYTF.

The chain joins TRBV7-2 to TRBJ2-6, with 9 bases matching TRBD1. CDR1 SGHTA and CDR2 FQGNSA come from the germline V gene. CDR3 length: 16 amino acids. The ends lost 5 bases at V and 4 bases at J; junction bases unmatched: 6. CDR3 sequence (DNA): TGTGCCAGCAGCATAGGGACAGGGACGGGGGCCAACGTCCTGACTTTC. This encodes CASSIGTGTGANVLTF.

This clonotype showed up many times. The CDR3 region is CASSETGGAFF. DNA for the CDR3: TGTGCCAGCAGTGAAACAGGTGGCGCTTTCTTT. J is TRBJ1-1 and V is TRBV25-1, with a weak D call TRBD1 (5 bases). This CDR3 has 11 amino acids. Germline CDR1 and CDR2: MGHDK and SYGVNS. Trimming removed 2 bases from V and 11 bases from J, with 9 bases in between. The full variable domain, completed using reference TRBV25-1 and TRBJ1-1, is EADIYQTPRYLVIGTGKKITLECSQTMGHDKMYWYQQDPGMELHLIHYSYGVNSTEKGDLSSESTVSRIRTEHFPLTLESARPSHTSQYLCASSETGGAFFGQGTRLTVV.

This clonotype was counted many times. The chain joins TRBV7-8 to TRBJ2-7; D unclear. This CDR3 contains 13 residues. Deletions cut 8 bases from V and 3 bases from J, with 14 bases between. Germline loops: CDR1 SGHVS, CDR2 FQNEAQ. CDR3 amino acids: CASSPPAVYEQYF. For the CDR3, the DNA is TGTGCCAGCTCCCCACCGGCAGTCTACGAGCAGTACTTC. The full variable domain, its missing parts supplied by reference TRBV7-8 and TRBJ2-7, is GAGVSQSPRYKVAKRGQDVALRCDPISGHVSLFWYQQALGQGPEFLTYFQNEAQLDKSGLPSDRFFAERPEGSVSTLKIQRTQQEDSAVYLCASSPPAVYEQYFGPGTRLTVT.

This clonotype was found a few times. The gene calls are TRBV7-2 and TRBJ2-1, with 10 bases fitting TRBD2. This CDR3 contains 15 residues. V shed 6 bases, J shed 6 bases, and the junction held 8 bases outside the gene matches. Germline values: CDR1 SGHTA, CDR2 FQGNSA. CDR3 nucleotides: TGTGCCAGCAGGACGAGCGGGGGGGCCTTCAATGAGCAGTTCTTC. Translating gives CASRTSGGAFNEQFF.

This clonotype was seen at least ten times. The rearrangement joins TRBV6-5 to TRBJ2-3, with D perhaps matching TRBD1 (5 bases). The CDR3 has 15 residues. The germline V gene encodes CDR1 MNHEY and CDR2 SVGAGI. V shed 4 bases and J shed 0 bases, with 11 bases lying between them. The CDR3 loop is CASSLQVPSTDTQYF. CDR3 sequence (DNA): TGTGCCAGCAGTTTACAGGTCCCTAGCACAGATACGCAGTATTTT.

A few counts support this clonotype. This chain uses TRBV2 with TRBJ2-2, with TRBD1 matching over 8 bases. Per germline, CDR1 SNHLY and CDR2 FYNNEI. Trimming at V came to 8 bases and at J to 5 bases, leaving 10 bases not matched to a gene. The CDR3 runs to 15 residues. Written as DNA, the CDR3 is TGTGCCAGCTGGACCGGACAGGGCTGGACCGGGGAGCTGTTTTTT. Amino acids: CASWTGQGWTGELFF.